The 7 T cell receptor beta chains below all came from one sample that was sequenced in a study of post-analysis software for immune sequencing data. Broader study findings: In patients, about five TRBV segments were more frequent than in controls, with TRBV5-6, TRBV5-1 and TRBV20-1 among them.

Their specific antigens are unknown. Unique molecular identifiers featured in each of the TCR beta cDNA libraries. In TCRdb, the PCR reads were re-called with MiXCR into one record per CDR3 protein. Of under 900,000 distinct CDR3 sequences in the sample, about 50% were seen once. Sequencing was performed on blood. Receptor source: a girl aged 10 to 17 with multiple sclerosis.

This clonotype has only a few counts. Germline and junction disagree at one end, which may indicate a read error. This chain joins TRBV6-5 and TRBJ2-2; either TRBD1 or TRBD2 may supply D (5 bases each). Germline loops: CDR1 MNHEY, CDR2 SVGAGI. The CDR3 extends over 13 amino acids. CDR3: CASSCTRVGEPFF. Written as DNA, the CDR3 is TGTGCCAGCAGTTGCACCAGGGTGGGGGAGCCGTTTTTT.

The J gene is TRBJ2-1, the V gene TRBV20-1, with 12 positions matching TRBD2. CDR1 and CDR2 (germline): DFQATT, SNEGSKA (reference sequence). Trimming at V came to 3 bases and at J to 9 bases, leaving 18 bases not matched to a gene. The CDR3 extends over 18 amino acids. This CDR3 reads CSASRTSGRRAVQFEQFF. The CDR3 coding sequence is TGCAGTGCTAGTCGTACTAGCGGGAGGAGGGCCGTCCAATTTGAGCAGTTCTTC.

This clonotype was seen a handful of times. The rearrangement uses TRBV29-1 and TRBJ1-2; the D gene is possibly TRBD1 (5 bases). Germline V gene sequence: CDR1 SQVTM, CDR2 ANQGSEA. CDR3 size: 14 residues. Trimming took off 6 bases at V and 4 bases at J, with 18 bases between the two ends. CDR3 loop: CSVRQLFVPYGYTF. DNA of the CDR3: TGCAGCGTCCGACAGCTCTTCGTTCCCTATGGCTACACCTTC.

V gene TRBV3-1 combines with J gene TRBJ2-2; D call uncertain. The V end lost 4 bases, the J end lost 7 bases, and 19 bases lay between the germline ends. CDR3 length: 16 amino acids. The V gene's germline CDR1 is LGHDT and CDR2 YNNKEL (reference sequence). CDR3 in DNA: TGTGCCAGCAGCCTAAGCGATTTCTCTAGTTTCGGGGAGCTGTTTTTT. Translated: CASSLSDFSSFGELFF.

The rearrangement uses TRBV29-1 and TRBJ2-7, with 12 bases identical to TRBD2. Germline CDR1 SQVTM, CDR2 ANQGSEA. V lost 4 bases to trimming and J lost 5 bases; unmatched junction nucleotides: 3. This CDR3 contains 13 residues. CDR3 loop: CSVASGRVNEQYF. The DNA for the CDR3 is TGCAGCGTTGCTAGCGGGAGGGTCAACGAGCAGTACTTC.

This clonotype was seen more than once but under ten times. The chain recombines TRBV21-1 with TRBJ1-5; the table assigns TRBD1, which was not confirmed against the DNA. TRBV21-1 is shown as a pseudogene. The CDR3 totals 17 residues. The CDR3 protein is CASSKEGSPVYYQPQHF. The DNA of the CDR3 is TGTGCCAGCAGCAAAGAAGGGTCTCCTGTTTACTATCAGCCCCAGCATTTT.

The chain couples TRBV6-5 to TRBJ2-2; D gene unclear. The CDR3 is 12 residues long. V was pared by 5 bases and J by 6 bases, with 7 bases between. Germline assignment: CDR1 MNHEY and CDR2 SVGAGI. The DNA for the CDR3 is TGTGCCAGCAGTAGTCCCGCCGGGGAGCTGTTTTTT. Translating gives CASSSPAGELFF.